Sequencing of this TCR beta chain was carried out in a study of somatic mutations in cytotoxic T cells in rheumatoid arthritis (dated by TCRdb to about 2017). About the study as a whole: Right after diagnosis and prior to the start of any treatment, less than 35 ml EDTA of peripheral blood was drawn from patients. Sorted V beta1+ cells also underwent TCRB sequencing, and some V beta antibody-stained T-cell populations were flow-sorted at nearly 100% purity on a FACSAria II or Sony SH800. Whether expanded CD8+ T-cell clones in untreated, newly diagnosed rheumatoid arthritis carry somatic mutations was the study question, and clonality was characterized with TCRB deep sequencing. The median ages of the patient and control groups were essentially identical. A total of 65 to 70 rheumatoid arthritis patients and more than 15 healthy controls underwent TCRB deep sequencing.

Comment on this clone: Its specific antigen is unknown. Per-nucleotide qualities are absent, and no much larger clonotype sits a single base away.

Flow cytometry confirmed the purity of CD4+ and CD8+ cells that had been isolated by positive magnetic bead selection on an AutoMACS. A TCR V beta antibody panel was used in flow cytometry to screen first for clonal expansions, which were then characterized by TCRB deep sequencing of sorted CD8+ fractions. Peripheral blood mononuclear cells were obtained using density gradient separation with Ficoll-Paque PLUS. DNA from CD4-enriched, CD8-enriched or PBMC samples was extracted using Nucleospin Tissue or Tissue XS kits and then quantified on a Qubit 2.0 fluorometer. The paper's findings and limits, for the study overall: The largest CD8+ clone made up more than 20% of CD8+ cells in about an eighth of the roughly 65 patients, and blood and synovial fluid shared several identical CD8+ TCRB sequences. Healthy controls showed no age-related increase in CD8+ clonality, whereas patients did (Spearman r ~ 0.49). CD8+ T-cell clonality in rheumatoid arthritis patients was not significantly different from that in age-matched healthy controls. The slight underrepresentation of TRBV07 in patients was not corrected for multiple comparisons. The antigen targets of the expanded CD8+ clones were unknown, and absence from virus-specific databases did not rule out viral specificity.

Sequencing of TCRB CDR3 was done on genomic DNA with the immunoSEQ assay. From the authors' description of their analysis: Patient CD8+ clones larger than 1% were compared against published virus-specific TCRB sequences, and only a few matched. Only productive TCRB rearrangements were included in the analyses. Clonality was expressed as a Shannon entropy-based productive clonality index, with each clone defined by a unique TCRB CDR3 sequence. The template counts of each clone relative to the total templates per sample were used to calculate repertoire overlap between two samples. V-gene usage measured by flow cytometry correlated with TCRB sequencing V-gene usage, with a Spearman r of roughly 0.55. Entries here come from immuneACCESS through TCRdb and include only in-frame sequences with V and J called. Some clones fail to appear in such tables; in the studies checked, an unresolved V gene covers under half of the shortfall, and the cause of the remainder is unknown. V and J calls and clone size come straight from that table; D and trimming were deduced from the DNA. A total of 15,000 to 20,000 clones appear in this sample, around 80% of them only once. In total, the top ten clones hold 4.5% to 5.5% of the sample.

V loses 11 bases of germline sequence and J loses 8 bases, and the interval between the two ends is 18 bases. CDR1 and CDR2, looked up from the germline V gene, are SNHLY and FYNNEI. There are 12 amino acids in the CDR3, from cysteine to phenylalanine inclusive. Only CDR3 DNA is held: 36 bases, read in frame from base 1. The sequence derives from an adult with rheumatoid arthritis. Sequencing was carried out using CD8+ T cells sorted from blood. The V and J genes are TRBV2 and TRBJ1-2; D gene: possibly TRBD1, on 5 matching bases. The CDR3 protein is CAVRERGQGYTF. The nucleotide sequence is given as TGTGCCGTAAGGGAGCGGGGCCAGGGCTACACCTTC.